A single sample is the source of the 11 T cell receptor beta chains below, sequenced in a study of T cell responses to AZD1222 COVID-19 vaccine. Data came from immunoSEQ multiplex PCR; TCRdb stores just in-frame clones and leaves some out. In the table there are under 200,000 clones, around nine tenths of which are singletons. The starting material was peripheral blood, obtained on day 0 of AZD1222 vaccination. Receptors originate from an adult in good health.

The chain links TRBV5-4 to TRBJ1-1, with D unresolved. The CDR3 covers 14 residues. Trimming removed 0 bases at V and 2 bases at J, with 8 bases between. From germline, CDR1 is SGHNT and CDR2 YYREEE (reference sequence). The CDR3 DNA sequence: TGTGCCAGCAGCTTGGCCAGGAGCAACACTGAAGCTTTCTTT. This sequence encodes CASSLARSNTEAFF. Full variable domain (remainder filled in from reference TRBV5-4 and TRBJ1-1): ETGVTQSPTHLIKTRGQQVTLRCSSQSGHNTVSWYQQALGQGPQFIFQYYREEENGRGNFPPRFSGLQFPNYSSELNVNALELDDSALYLCASSLARSNTEAFFGQGTRLTVV.

The chain links TRBV28 to TRBJ1-1; 11 bases are a match to TRBD1. The V gene end was trimmed by 6 bases and the J gene end by 5 bases; junction bases not matched to a gene: 5. CDR1 and CDR2 (germline): MDHEN, SYDVKM. The CDR3 covers 14 residues. CDR3 sequence reads: CASRADRGLTEAFF. The DNA of the CDR3 is TGTGCCAGCAGGGCGGACAGGGGGCTAACTGAAGCTTTCTTT.

The V gene is TRBV28, the J gene TRBJ2-2, with TRBD2 identical over 7 bases. Germline loops: CDR1 MDHEN, CDR2 SYDVKM. The CDR3 totals 16 residues. The junction had 12 bases not matched to a gene; V was cut back by 5 bases and J by 6 bases. CDR3 DNA sequence: TGTGCCAGCAGTCCCTCGGGGGGTGTTAGTGCCGGGGAGCTGTTTTTT. This translates into CASSPSGGVSAGELFF.

CDR3 coding DNA: TGTGCCAGCAGTTTAGCAGGGGGGCAAATCCCCTCTGGGGCCAACGTCCTGACTTTC. Translating it yields CASSLAGGQIPSGANVLTF. V gene TRBV28 combines with J gene TRBJ2-6; D possibly corresponds to TRBD1 (7 bases). CDR3 length: 19 residues. The germline CDR1 and CDR2 sequences are MDHEN and SYDVKM. V was clipped by 2 bases and J by 0 bases, with 17 bases between them.

The chain carries TRBV5-1 and TRBJ2-2; 13 nucleotides line up with TRBD2. Per germline, CDR1 SGHRS and CDR2 YFSETQ. V shed 4 bases and J 1 base; nucleotides not matched to a gene: 4. The CDR3 totals 17 residues. The CDR3 is CASSGGLAGLNTGELFF. The DNA for the CDR3 is TGCGCCAGCAGCGGGGGACTAGCGGGGCTGAACACCGGGGAGCTGTTTTTT. The whole variable domain, filled in from reference TRBV5-1 and TRBJ2-2, reads KAGVTQTPRYLIKTRGQQVTLSCSPISGHRSVSWYQQTPGQGLQFLFEYFSETQRNKGNFPGRFSGRQFSNSRSEMNVSTLELGDSALYLCASSGGLAGLNTGELFFGEGSRLTVL.

This chain joins TRBV4-3 and TRBJ1-6, with a possible D match to TRBD1 (5 bases). V dropped 0 bases and J dropped 10 bases, with 7 bases sitting between them. CDR1 LGHNA and CDR2 YSLEER come from the germline V gene. This CDR3 has 13 amino acids. CDR3 coding DNA: TGCGCCAGCAGCCAAGACAGGGACTCACCCCTCCACTTT. It encodes CASSQDRDSPLHF.

The V call is TRBV7-9, the J call TRBJ2-7; 7 nucleotides line up with TRBD1. V gave up 0 bases and J gave up 2 bases; unmatched junction bases: 1. The CDR3 length is 14 residues. Germline loops: CDR1 SEHNR, CDR2 FQNEAQ (reference sequence). CDR3 region: CASSLAGQTYEQYF. Written as DNA, the CDR3 is TGTGCCAGCAGCTTAGCGGGACAGACCTACGAGCAGTACTTC.

This chain links TRBV4-1 with TRBJ2-1; 10 nucleotides match TRBD2. Germline V gene sequence: CDR1 MGHRA, CDR2 YSYEKL. J was trimmed by 2 bases and V by 1 base; bases with no gene match: 8. CDR3 size: 18 residues. The CDR3: CASSQVASGSSAYNEQFF. The CDR3 bases are TGCGCCAGCAGCCAAGTCGCTAGCGGGAGCTCGGCCTACAATGAGCAGTTCTTC.

The CDR3 loop reads CASTQTGPYEQYF. In nucleotides, the CDR3 is TGTGCCAGCACCCAGACAGGGCCCTACGAGCAGTACTTC. This sequence joins TRBV7-9 and TRBJ2-7, with 7 bases that match TRBD1. The CDR3 extends over 13 amino acids. The germline V gene has CDR1 SEHNR and CDR2 FQNEAQ (reference sequence). J was trimmed by 2 bases and V by 7 bases; bases with no gene match: 5.

The chain recombines TRBV7-2 with TRBJ1-2; no clear D. CDR3 size: 13 residues. Trimming cost V 5 bases and J 2 bases, with 9 bases left between them. CDR1 SGHTA and CDR2 FQGNSA come from the germline V gene. CDR3 bases: TGTGCCAGCAGCCAATCTGACAACTATGGCTACACCTTC. This sequence encodes CASSQSDNYGYTF.

The chain has TRBV6-2 or TRBV6-3 and TRBJ1-2; D is uncertain. V was clipped by 3 bases and J by 4 bases, with 12 bases between them. The CDR3 is made up of 14 amino acids. Germline assignment: CDR1 MNHEY and CDR2 SVGEGT. CDR3 in DNA: TGTGCCAGCAGTTATTGGTCACAGTTCTATGGCTACACCTTC. Translated, it gives CASSYWSQFYGYTF.